This TCR beta chain was identified during a study of blood T cell repertoires in COVID-19. V gave up 8 bases and J gave up 5 bases; unmatched junction bases: 8. From germline, CDR1 is SQVTM and CDR2 ANQGSEA. The CDR3 runs to 12 residues. The assay was immunoSEQ multiplex PCR, and TCRdb's table has in-frame clones only and misses some. Of under 300,000 clones in the sample, approximately 83% are singletons; the top ten hold about 2%. The receptor was derived from a man between 25 and 39 years old who had recovered from COVID-19. The specimen was peripheral blood. The gene calls are TRBV29-1 and TRBJ2-7; TRBD1 aligns across 8 bases. The CDR3 coding sequence is TGCAGCACCCGACAGGGGTTCAACGAGCAGTACTTC. Amino acid sequence: CSTRQGFNEQYF.